The T cell receptor beta chain under discussion was sequenced for a study of Ad26.COV2.S vaccination and SARS-CoV-2 variants. Some clones are missing from TCRdb's copy, which holds only in-frame ones; the method was immunoSEQ multiplex PCR. Altogether fewer than 400,000 clones are present, roughly 86% being singletons, with the ten largest covering approximately 2%. The CDR3 extends over 13 amino acids. The germline V gene has CDR1 MNHEY and CDR2 SMNVEV (reference sequence). V was shortened by 2 bases and J by 6 bases, with 8 bases between the two germline ends. As for treatment: some 19 received Ad26.COV2.S at low or high dose, single or two shots; about 5 received placebo; per-sample allocation not given. Day 63 following the first vaccine or placebo injection was when the samples were taken.

The TCR originated in a person between 18 and 59 years old who received the Ad26.COV2.S COVID-19 vaccine or a placebo. This chain uses TRBV27 with TRBJ2-4; the D is unclear. The sequencing here drew on peripheral blood, taken in a trial of Ad26.COV2.S vaccine versus placebo. CDR3: CASSLSGRNIQYF. For the CDR3, the DNA is TGTGCCAGCAGTTTAAGTGGCAGAAACATTCAGTACTTC.